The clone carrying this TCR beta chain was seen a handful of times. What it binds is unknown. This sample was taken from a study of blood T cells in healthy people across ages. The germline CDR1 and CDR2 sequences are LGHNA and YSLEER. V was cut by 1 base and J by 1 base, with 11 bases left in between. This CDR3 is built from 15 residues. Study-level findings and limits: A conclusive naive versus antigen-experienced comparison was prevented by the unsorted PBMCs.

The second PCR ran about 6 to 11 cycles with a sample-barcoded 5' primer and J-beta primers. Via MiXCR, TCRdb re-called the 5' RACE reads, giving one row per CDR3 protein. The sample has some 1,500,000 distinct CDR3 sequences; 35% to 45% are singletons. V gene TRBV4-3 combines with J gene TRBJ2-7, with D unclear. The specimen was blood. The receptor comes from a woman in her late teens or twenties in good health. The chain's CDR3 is CASSQVVAISYEQYF. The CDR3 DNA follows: TGCGCCAGCAGCCAAGTCGTCGCGATTTCCTACGAGCAGTACTTC.